The sequence of this T cell receptor beta chain was determined in a study of siplizumab effects on memory and regulatory T cells. Study observations and caveats: Naive T cells seemed more diverse than memory cells and seemed major alloresponse contributors. Whether the proliferating Tregs (from siplizumab cultures) were suppressive was not confirmed.

This clone came up once. Its antigen is still unknown. Germline V gives CDR1 MNHEY, CDR2 SVGAGI. The V end was cut by 6 bases, the J end by 7 bases, with 18 bases between. This CDR3 contains 15 residues. Sequencing of each sample assayed some 9.4 x 10^4 TCR templates. Libraries were prepared by immunoSEQ multiplex PCR; TCRdb keeps only in-frame clonotypes and omits some of them. The table lists over 80,000 clones, roughly 90% of them singletons. This receptor was taken from a human donor in good health. Sequencing used Tregs sorted from blood. This sequence joins TRBV6-5 and TRBJ1-4; possible D gene TRBD1, 6 bases. The CDR3 loop reads CASRTLGGRIEKLFF. In nucleotides, the CDR3 is TGTGCCAGCAGAACCCTCGGGGGGCGCATTGAAAAACTGTTTTTT.